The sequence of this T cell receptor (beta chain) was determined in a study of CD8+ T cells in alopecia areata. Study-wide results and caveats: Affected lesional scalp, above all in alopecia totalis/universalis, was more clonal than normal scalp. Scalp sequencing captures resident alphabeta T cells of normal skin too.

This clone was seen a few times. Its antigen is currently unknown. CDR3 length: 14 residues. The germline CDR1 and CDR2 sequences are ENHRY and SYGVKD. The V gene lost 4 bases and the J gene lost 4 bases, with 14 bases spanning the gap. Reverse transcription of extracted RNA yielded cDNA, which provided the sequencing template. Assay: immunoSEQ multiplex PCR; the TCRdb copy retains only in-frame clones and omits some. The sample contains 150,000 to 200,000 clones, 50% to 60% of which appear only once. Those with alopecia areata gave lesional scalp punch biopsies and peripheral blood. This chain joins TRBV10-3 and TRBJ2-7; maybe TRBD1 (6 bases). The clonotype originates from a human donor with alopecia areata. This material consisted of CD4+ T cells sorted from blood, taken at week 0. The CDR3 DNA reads TGTGCCATCAGTGTTGAAGGGGGACGATACGAGCAGTACTTC. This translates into CAISVEGGRYEQYF.